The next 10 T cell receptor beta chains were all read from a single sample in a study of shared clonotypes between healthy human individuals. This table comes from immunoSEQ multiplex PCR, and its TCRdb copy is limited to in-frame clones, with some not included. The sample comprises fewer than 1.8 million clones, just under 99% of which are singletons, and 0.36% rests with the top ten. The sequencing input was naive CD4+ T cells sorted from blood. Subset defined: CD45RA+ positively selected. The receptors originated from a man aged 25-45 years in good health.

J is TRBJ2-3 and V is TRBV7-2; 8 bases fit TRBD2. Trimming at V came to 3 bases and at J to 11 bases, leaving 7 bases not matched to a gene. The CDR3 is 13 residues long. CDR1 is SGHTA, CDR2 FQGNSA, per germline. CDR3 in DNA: TGTGCCAGCAGCTTTAGTCCGGGACTAGTGCAGTATTTT. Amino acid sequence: CASSFSPGLVQYF.

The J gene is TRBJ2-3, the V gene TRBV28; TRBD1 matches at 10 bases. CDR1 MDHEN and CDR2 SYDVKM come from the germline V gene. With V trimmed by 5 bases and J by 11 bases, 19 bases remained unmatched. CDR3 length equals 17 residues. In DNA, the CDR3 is TGTGCCAGCAGTGATATCCTGGGACAGGGGCCCCCCGATGGGCAGTATTTT. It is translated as CASSDILGQGPPDGQYF.

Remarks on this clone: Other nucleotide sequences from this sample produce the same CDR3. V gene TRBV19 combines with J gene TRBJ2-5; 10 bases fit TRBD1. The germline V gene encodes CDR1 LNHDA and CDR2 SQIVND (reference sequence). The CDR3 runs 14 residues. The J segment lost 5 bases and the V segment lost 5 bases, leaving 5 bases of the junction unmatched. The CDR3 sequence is CASSRQGAGETQYF. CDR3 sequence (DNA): TGTGCCAGTAGTCGACAGGGGGCGGGGGAGACCCAGTACTTC.

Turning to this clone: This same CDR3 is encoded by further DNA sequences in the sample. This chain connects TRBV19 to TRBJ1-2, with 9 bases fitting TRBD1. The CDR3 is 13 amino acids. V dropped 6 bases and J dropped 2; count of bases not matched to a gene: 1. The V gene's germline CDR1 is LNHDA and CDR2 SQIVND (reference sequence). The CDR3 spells CASRDRGNYGYTF. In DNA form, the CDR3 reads TGTGCCAGTAGAGACAGGGGGAACTATGGCTACACCTTC.

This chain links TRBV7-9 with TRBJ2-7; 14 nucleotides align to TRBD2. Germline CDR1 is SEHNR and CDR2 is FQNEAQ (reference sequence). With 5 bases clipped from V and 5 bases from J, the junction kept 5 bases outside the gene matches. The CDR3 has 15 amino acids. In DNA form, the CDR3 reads TGTGCCAGCAGCCGACTAGCGGGAGGGCCTAACGAGCAGTACTTC. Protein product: CASSRLAGGPNEQYF.

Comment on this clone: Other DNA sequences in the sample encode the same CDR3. The CDR3 spells CASSLGSGNTIYF. The CDR3 bases are TGTGCCAGCAGCTTAGGTTCAGGAAACACCATATATTTT. The rearrangement uses TRBV7-2 and TRBJ1-3; D gene uncertain. V was clipped by 1 base and J by 4 bases, with 5 bases between them. CDR1 and CDR2 (germline): SGHTA, FQGNSA. The CDR3 extends over 13 amino acids.

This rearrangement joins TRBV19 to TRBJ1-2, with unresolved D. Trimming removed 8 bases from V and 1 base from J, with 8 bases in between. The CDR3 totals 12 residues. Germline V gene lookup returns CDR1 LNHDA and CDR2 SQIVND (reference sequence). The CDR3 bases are TGTGCCAGTCAGGATTTTAACTATGGCTACACCTTC. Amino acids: CASQDFNYGYTF.

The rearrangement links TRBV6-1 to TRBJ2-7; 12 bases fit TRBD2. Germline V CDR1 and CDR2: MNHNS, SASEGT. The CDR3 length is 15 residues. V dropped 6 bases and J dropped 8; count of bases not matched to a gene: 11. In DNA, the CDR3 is TGTGCCAGCAGAATAACGAGACTAGCGGGAGTCAAGCAGTACTTC. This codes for CASRITRLAGVKQYF.

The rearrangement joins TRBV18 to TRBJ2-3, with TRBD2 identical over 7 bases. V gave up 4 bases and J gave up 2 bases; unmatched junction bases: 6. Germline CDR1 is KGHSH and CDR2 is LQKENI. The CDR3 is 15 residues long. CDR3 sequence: CASSRRTRNTDTQYF. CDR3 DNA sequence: TGTGCCAGCTCACGCAGGACTAGAAACACAGATACGCAGTATTTT.

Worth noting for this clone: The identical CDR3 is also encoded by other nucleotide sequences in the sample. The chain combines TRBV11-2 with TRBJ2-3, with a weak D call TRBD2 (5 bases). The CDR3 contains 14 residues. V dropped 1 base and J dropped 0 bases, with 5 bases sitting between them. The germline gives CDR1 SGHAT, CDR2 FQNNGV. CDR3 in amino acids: CASSLAGSTDTQYF. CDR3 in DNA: TGTGCCAGCAGCTTAGCGGGAAGCACAGATACGCAGTATTTT.